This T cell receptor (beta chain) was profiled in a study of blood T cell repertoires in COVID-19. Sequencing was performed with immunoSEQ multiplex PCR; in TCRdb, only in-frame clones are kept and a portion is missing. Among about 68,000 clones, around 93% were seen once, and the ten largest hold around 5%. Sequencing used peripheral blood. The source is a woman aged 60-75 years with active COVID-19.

The CDR3 reads CASRAFSGSTDTQYF. The CDR3 DNA reads as TGCGCCAGCAGGGCCTTTAGCGGGAGCACAGATACGCAGTATTTT. The chain combines TRBV10-1 with TRBJ2-3, with TRBD2 matching 7 bases. CDR1 is WNHNN, CDR2 SYGVQD, per germline (reference sequence). The CDR3 consists of 15 residues. J gave up 0 bases and V 6 bases, and 6 bases lay outside the gene matches.